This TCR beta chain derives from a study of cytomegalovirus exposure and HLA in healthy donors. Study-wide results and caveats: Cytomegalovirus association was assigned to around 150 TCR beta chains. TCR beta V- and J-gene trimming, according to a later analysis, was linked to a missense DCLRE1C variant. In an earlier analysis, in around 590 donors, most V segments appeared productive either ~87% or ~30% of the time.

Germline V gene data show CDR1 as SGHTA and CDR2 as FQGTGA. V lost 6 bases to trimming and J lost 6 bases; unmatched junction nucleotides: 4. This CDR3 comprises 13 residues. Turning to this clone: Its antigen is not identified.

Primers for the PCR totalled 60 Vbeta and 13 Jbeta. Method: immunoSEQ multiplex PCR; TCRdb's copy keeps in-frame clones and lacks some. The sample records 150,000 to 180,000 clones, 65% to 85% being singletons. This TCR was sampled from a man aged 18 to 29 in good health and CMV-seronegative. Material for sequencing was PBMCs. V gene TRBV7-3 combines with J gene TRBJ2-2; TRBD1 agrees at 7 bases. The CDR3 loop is CASRRDSPGELFF. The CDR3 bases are TGTGCCAGCAGAAGGGACAGCCCCGGGGAGCTGTTTTTT.